Presented here are 27 T cell receptor beta chains from one specimen sequenced in a study of blood T cells in healthy people across ages. A second roughly 6 to 12 cycle PCR used barcoded and J-beta primers. One entry per CDR3 protein, called by TCRdb with MiXCR from the 5' RACE reads. Among about 670,000 distinct CDR3 sequences listed, about 51% were seen once. Sequences were obtained from blood. These receptors all come from a woman at least 80 years old in good health.

A note on this clonotype: Germline and junction disagree at one end, which may indicate a read error. The V gene is TRBV6-6, the J gene TRBJ2-2, with TRBD1 as a possible D gene (5 bases). This CDR3 spans 16 amino acids. CDR1 is MNHNY and CDR2 is SVGAGI in the germline V gene (reference sequence). CDR3 region: CASSPQDRLYTAELFF. The CDR3 nucleotides read TGTGCCAGCAGTCCACAGGATCGGCTTTACACCGCGGAGCTGTTTTTT.

About this clonotype: A clone one base away is much larger, so this may be a read error. The chain uses TRBV12-3 or TRBV12-4 and TRBJ2-1; maybe TRBD2 (6 bases). This CDR3 has 17 residues. Here the CDR3 reads CAGSLAERPMPYNEQFF. The CDR3 DNA reads as TGTGCCGGCAGTTTAGCGGAGCGCCCCATGCCCTACAATGAGCAGTTCTTC.

Notes on this clonotype: It may be a read error: a sequence one base away is much more abundant. CDR3 DNA sequence: TGCGCCTCGATTCCACCTGGCACAGATACGCAGTATTTT. Encoded protein: CASIPPGTDTQYF. The chain carries TRBV10-2 and TRBJ2-3; no clear D gene. The V gene's germline CDR1 is WSHSY and CDR2 SAAADI. The CDR3 loop spans 13 amino acids. Trimming shortened V by 11 bases and J by 1 base, and 13 bases separated the two germline ends.

Of note for this clonotype: A junction boundary mismatches the germline segment, possibly from a read error. The J gene is TRBJ2-3, the V gene TRBV3-1; D remains unclear. The CDR3 consists of 13 residues. Germline CDR1 is LGHDT and CDR2 is YNNKEL (reference sequence). CDR3 nucleotides: TGTGCTAGCAGCCAAGACATGGCAAATACGCAGTATTTT. It is translated as CASSQDMANTQYF.

This clonotype was counted once. The chain employs TRBV5-1 and TRBJ1-1, with D possibly matching TRBD1 (6 bases). In germline, CDR1 is SGHRS, CDR2 YFSETQ. V lost 3 bases, J lost 1 base, and 13 bases lay in between. There are 15 residues in the CDR3. Here the CDR3 DNA reads TGCGCCAGCAGCTCTCAGGGGAAGGGGAACACTGAAGCTTTCTTT. It codes for CASSSQGKGNTEAFF.

This clonotype came up many times. The chain has TRBV20-1 and TRBJ1-1; no clear D. The CDR3 is 14 residues long. Germline CDR1 reads DFQATT; CDR2 reads SNEGSKA (reference sequence). V was trimmed by 1 base and J by 5 bases, leaving 14 bases between them. The CDR3 sequence: CSARVNWGGTEAFF. CDR3 bases: TGCAGTGCTAGAGTTAATTGGGGAGGGACTGAAGCTTTCTTT.

This clonotype has ten or more counts. The chain combines TRBV6-1 with TRBJ2-1; the D is unclear. V was cut by 5 bases and J by 7 bases, with 12 bases left in between. The V gene's germline CDR1 is MNHNS and CDR2 SASEGT. The length of the CDR3 is 13 residues. The CDR3: CASSPPETNEQFF. The CDR3 nucleotides read TGTGCCAGCAGTCCCCCTGAGACTAATGAGCAGTTCTTC.

This chain joins TRBV20-1 and TRBJ2-5; D might be TRBD1 (6 bases). The length of the CDR3 is 13 residues. Germline assignment: CDR1 DFQATT and CDR2 SNEGSKA (reference sequence). Trimming pared 6 bases from V and 5 bases from J, leaving 16 bases between. In DNA, the CDR3 is TGCAGTGCCGGCAGTACAGGGCGGGAGACCCAGTACTTC. This codes for CSAGSTGRETQYF.

The CDR3 region is CSARDLSGNNEQYF. The CDR3 bases are TGCAGTGCTAGAGACCTTAGCGGCAACAATGAGCAGTACTTC. The chain carries TRBV20-1 and TRBJ2-5; TRBD2 is a possible D gene (6 bases). V dropped 0 bases and J dropped 11 bases, with 19 bases sitting between them. CDR3 length: 14 residues. Germline assignment: CDR1 DFQATT and CDR2 SNEGSKA (reference sequence).

About this clonotype: A much more abundant neighbour one base away suggests this may be a read error. V and J are TRBV7-9 and TRBJ1-1, with D unclear. Germline V lookup: CDR1 SEHNR, CDR2 FQNEAQ (reference sequence). The CDR3 totals 13 residues. This CDR3 is CTSSLEGNTEAFF. In nucleotides, the CDR3 is TGTACCAGCAGCTTAGAGGGGAACACTGAAGCTTTCTTT.

For this clonotype: Given a much more abundant clone one base away, this may be a read error. The chain employs TRBV9 and TRBJ2-1; unclear D gene. The J call may not be correct, given that the DNA end is closer to TRBJ2-7. This CDR3 is 15 amino acids long. Looked up from germline, CDR1 is SGDLS and CDR2 is YYNGEE. The CDR3 DNA is TGTGCCAGCAGCGGCACGGACGGCTCCTACAATGAGCAGTACTTC. This encodes CASSGTDGSYNEQYF.

Turning to this clonotype: Being one base from a much bigger clone, this may be a read error. The chain employs TRBV20-1 and TRBJ2-7; 7 positions agree with TRBD1. Germline CDR1 reads DFQATT; CDR2 reads SNEGSKA (reference sequence). The V and J ends lost 6 bases and 7 bases, in that order; junction bases with no gene match: 12. The length of the CDR3 is 13 residues. CDR3 bases: TGCAGTGCCCGGGACAGTACCGTTAATGAGCAGTACTTC. This codes for CSARDSTVNEQYF.

This rearrangement joins TRBV15 to TRBJ2-1; D remains ambiguous. The CDR3 spans 13 residues. Germline V gene lookup returns CDR1 LNHNV and CDR2 YYDKDF (reference sequence). The V and J ends lost 2 bases and 8 bases respectively, with 10 bases between them. The CDR3 reads CATSRNPGYEQFF. In DNA form, the CDR3 reads TGTGCCACCAGCAGAAACCCGGGTTATGAGCAGTTCTTC. Full variable domain (outside the CDR3, taken from reference TRBV15 and TRBJ2-1): DAMVIQNPRYQVTQFGKPVTLSCSQTLNHNVMYWYQQKSSQAPKLLFHYYDKDFNNEADTPDNFQSRRPNTSFCFLDIRSPGLGDTAMYLCATSRNPGYEQFFGPGTRLTVL.

This clonotype was counted between two and nine times. This rearrangement joins TRBV6-6 to TRBJ1-1; TRBD1 agrees at 7 bases. Germline values: CDR1 MNHNY, CDR2 SVGAGI (reference sequence). The V segment lost 5 bases and the J segment 11 bases; nucleotides outside the gene matches: 5. This CDR3 spans 11 amino acids. CDR3 DNA sequence: TGTGCCAGCAGTGTTGACAGGGTGGCTTTCTTT. Amino acid sequence: CASSVDRVAFF.

This clonotype was detected ten times or more. An end of the junction does not agree with germline; a read error may underlie this. The chain employs TRBV4-2 and TRBJ2-5; a weak D match, TRBD1 (5 bases). The CDR3 has 15 residues. Looked up from germline, CDR1 is LGHNA and CDR2 is YNFKEQ. The CDR3 nucleotides read TGTGACAGCAGCCCCTTCGAGCAGGGCATAGAGACCCAGTACTTC. Its protein product is CDSSPFEQGIETQYF.

The genes are TRBV20-1 and TRBJ2-5; TRBD2 matches at 11 bases. Germline CDR1 DFQATT, CDR2 SNEGSKA (reference sequence). The length of the CDR3 is 16 residues. V shed 3 bases and J 5 bases; nucleotides not matched to a gene: 11. The CDR3 sequence: CSARGLSGGARETQYF. The CDR3, as DNA: TGCAGTGCTAGGGGCCTTAGCGGGGGGGCCAGGGAGACCCAGTACTTC.

In its sample, this clonotype was seen many times. The rearrangement links TRBV20-1 to TRBJ1-2; TRBD1 aligns across 9 bases. The germline gives CDR1 DFQATT, CDR2 SNEGSKA (reference sequence). This CDR3 region has 14 residues. Trimming cost V 6 bases and J 1 base; bases outside gene matches: 6. This CDR3 reads CSAQDRGFNYGYTF. The CDR3 DNA reads TGCAGTGCACAGGACAGGGGCTTTAACTATGGCTACACCTTC.

Worth noting for this clonotype: Just one base apart from a much larger clone, this may be a read error. The chain couples TRBV29-1 to TRBJ1-5, with D maybe TRBD1 (6 bases). Looked up from germline, CDR1 is SQVTM and CDR2 is ANQGSEA. V lost 8 bases, J lost 0 bases, and 11 bases lay in between. This CDR3 has 13 amino acids. CDR3 amino acids: CSIAQGSNQPQHF. The CDR3 DNA follows: TGCAGCATTGCACAGGGTAGCAATCAGCCCCAGCATTTT.

Comment on this clonotype: This clone may be a read error of a much larger clone one base away. The gene calls are TRBV20-1 and TRBJ2-1, with D possibly being TRBD2 (5 bases). Matching the DNA end better, TRBJ2-7 makes the J call doubtful. Germline V gene lookup returns CDR1 DFQATT and CDR2 SNEGSKA (reference sequence). CDR3 length: 16 residues. The CDR3 DNA sequence: TGCAGTGCTTCCCTTCCGCGGGCCGGCTCCTACAATGAGCAGTACTTC. The encoded protein is CSASLPRAGSYNEQYF.

With regard to this clonotype: Just one base apart from a much larger clone, this may be a read error. The chain has TRBV12-3 or TRBV12-4 and TRBJ1-6; maybe TRBD1 (6 bases). The ends were cut back, 5 bases at V and 10 bases at J, with 15 bases in the middle. The CDR3 consists of 14 residues. The CDR3 region is CASSVQGLGSPLHF. The DNA of the CDR3 is TGTGCCAGCAGTGTGCAGGGGCTAGGATCACCCCTCCACTTT.

With respect to this clonotype: One base away lies a much larger clone, so this may be a sequencing read error. V usage is TRBV18 and J usage is TRBJ2-1, with a possible D match to TRBD2 (5 bases). The J call may not be correct, given that the DNA end is closer to TRBJ2-7. The CDR3 loop spans 17 amino acids. CDR1 and CDR2 from the germline V gene are KGHSH and LQKENI. In DNA form, the CDR3 reads TGTGCCAGCTCACCTCTTGCGAGCGGTAGCTCCTACAATGAGCAGTACTTC. It is translated as CASSPLASGSSYNEQYF.

As concerns this clonotype: A much larger clone is a single base away; this may be a read error. The rearrangement joins TRBV5-1 to TRBJ2-1; D uncertain. The CDR3 contains 14 residues. Germline lookup yields CDR1 SGHRS and CDR2 YFSETQ. CDR3 amino acids: CASSLSWFYNEEFF. DNA for the CDR3: TGCGCCAGCAGCTTGTCGTGGTTTTACAATGAGGAGTTCTTC.

This chain uses TRBV11-2 with TRBJ1-2; D is undetermined. This CDR3 has 15 residues. Germline V CDR1 and CDR2: SGHAT, FQNNGV. The V gene lost 2 bases and the J gene lost 8 bases, with 18 bases spanning the gap. CDR3 coding DNA: TGTGCCAGCAGCTTAACTAGCGCCCCGCGGGAAGGCTACACCTTC. Translating it yields CASSLTSAPREGYTF.

This chain connects TRBV3-1 to TRBJ2-7; D perhaps matches TRBD2 (6 bases). The CDR3 has 15 amino acids. V shed 4 bases and J shed 5 bases, with 18 bases lying between them. Germline V gene sequence: CDR1 LGHDT, CDR2 YNNKEL (reference sequence). Here the CDR3 reads CASSPQAGVTHEQYF. In nucleotides, the CDR3 is TGTGCCAGCAGCCCCCAAGCGGGCGTTACTCACGAGCAGTACTTC.

This clonotype was detected a few times. A much bigger clone sits one base away, suggesting this may be a read error. This chain joins TRBV29-1 and TRBJ2-3; D is unclear. The CDR3 is made up of 12 amino acids. Trimming shortened V by 8 bases and J by 6 bases, and 15 bases separated the two germline ends. Germline loops: CDR1 SQVTM, CDR2 ANQGSEA. DNA for the CDR3: TGCAGCAACGCTGGGCCGAGGGATACGCAGTATTTT. It yields the protein CSNAGPRDTQYF.

Remarks on this clonotype: Being one base from a much bigger clone, this may be a read error. The chain uses TRBV10-3 and TRBJ2-5; D not certain. Germline V lookup: CDR1 ENHRY, CDR2 SYGVKD. The ends were cut back, 6 bases at V and 11 bases at J, with 19 bases in the middle. This CDR3 comprises 13 residues. The CDR3 here is CAIRPTGGDEQYF. For the CDR3, the DNA is TGTGCCATCAGACCCACGGGTGGCGATGAGCAGTACTTC.

CDR3 in DNA: TGTGCCAGCAGCTTTAGCGGGGGTCTAGATACGCAGTATTTT. Translating it yields CASSFSGGLDTQYF. V is TRBV7-3 and J is TRBJ2-3, with 9 nucleotides matching TRBD2. The germline V gene encodes CDR1 SGHTA and CDR2 FQGTGA. Losses at the gene ends were 3 bases for V and 5 bases for J; bases not matched to a gene: 3. The CDR3 is 14 residues long.